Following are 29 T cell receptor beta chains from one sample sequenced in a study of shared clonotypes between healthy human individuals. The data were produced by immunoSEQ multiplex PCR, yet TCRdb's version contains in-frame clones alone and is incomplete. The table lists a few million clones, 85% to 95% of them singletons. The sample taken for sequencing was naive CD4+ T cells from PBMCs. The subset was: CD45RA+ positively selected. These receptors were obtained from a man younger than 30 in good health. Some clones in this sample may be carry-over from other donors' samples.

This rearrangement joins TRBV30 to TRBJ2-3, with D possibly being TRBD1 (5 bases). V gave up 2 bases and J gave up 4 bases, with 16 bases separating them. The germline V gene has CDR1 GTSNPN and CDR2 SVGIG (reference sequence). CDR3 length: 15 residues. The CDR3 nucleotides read TGTGCCTGGAGTATAGGGAACCAAGGGGCAGATACGCAGTATTTT. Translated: CAWSIGNQGADTQYF.

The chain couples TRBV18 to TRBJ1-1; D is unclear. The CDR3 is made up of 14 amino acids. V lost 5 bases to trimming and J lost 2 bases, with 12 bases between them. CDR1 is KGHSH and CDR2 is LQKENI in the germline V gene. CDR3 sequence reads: CASSTAQSNTEAFF. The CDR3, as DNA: TGTGCCAGCTCAACGGCACAGTCCAACACTGAAGCTTTCTTT.

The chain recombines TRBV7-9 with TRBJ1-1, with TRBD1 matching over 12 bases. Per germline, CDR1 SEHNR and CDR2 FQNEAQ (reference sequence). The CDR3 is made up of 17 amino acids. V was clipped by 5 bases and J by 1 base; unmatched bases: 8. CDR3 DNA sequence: TGTGCCAGCAGCCCTCTAGGGACAGGGGGCGCGAACACTGAAGCTTTCTTT. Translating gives CASSPLGTGGANTEAFF.

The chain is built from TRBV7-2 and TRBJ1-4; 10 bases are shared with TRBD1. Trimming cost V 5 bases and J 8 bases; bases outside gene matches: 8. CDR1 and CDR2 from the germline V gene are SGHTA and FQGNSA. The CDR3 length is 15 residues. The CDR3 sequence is CASSTAGTGDEKLFF. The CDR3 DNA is TGTGCCAGCAGCACCGCCGGGACAGGGGACGAAAAACTGTTTTTT. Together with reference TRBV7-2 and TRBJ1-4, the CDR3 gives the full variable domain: GAGVSQSPSNKVTEKGKDVELRCDPISGHTALYWYRQSLGQGLEFLIYFQGNSAPDKSGLPSDRFSAERTGGSVSTLTIQRTQQEDSAVYLCASSTAGTGDEKLFFGSGTQLSVL.

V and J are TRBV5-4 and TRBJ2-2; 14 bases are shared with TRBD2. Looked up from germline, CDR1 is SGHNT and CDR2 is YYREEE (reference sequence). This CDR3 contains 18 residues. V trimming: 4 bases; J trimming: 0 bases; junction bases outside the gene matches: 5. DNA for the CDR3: TGTGCCAGCAGCGGGGGACTAGCGGGAGCCTCGAACACCGGGGAGCTGTTTTTT. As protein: CASSGGLAGASNTGELFF.

The CDR3 reads CASSLGLYLKMNTEAFF. CDR3 nucleotides: TGTGCCAGCAGCTTAGGGCTTTACCTAAAAATGAACACTGAAGCTTTCTTT. The chain is built from TRBV7-2 and TRBJ1-1; D remains ambiguous. V lost 1 base and J lost 0, with 15 bases in between. Germline assignment: CDR1 SGHTA and CDR2 FQGNSA. The CDR3 spans 17 residues.

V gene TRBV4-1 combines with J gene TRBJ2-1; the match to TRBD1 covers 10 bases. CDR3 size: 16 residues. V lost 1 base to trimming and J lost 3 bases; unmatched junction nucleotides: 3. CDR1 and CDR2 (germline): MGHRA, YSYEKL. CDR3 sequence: CASSQARDRGYNEQFF. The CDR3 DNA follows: TGCGCCAGCAGCCAAGCACGGGACAGGGGCTACAATGAGCAGTTCTTC.

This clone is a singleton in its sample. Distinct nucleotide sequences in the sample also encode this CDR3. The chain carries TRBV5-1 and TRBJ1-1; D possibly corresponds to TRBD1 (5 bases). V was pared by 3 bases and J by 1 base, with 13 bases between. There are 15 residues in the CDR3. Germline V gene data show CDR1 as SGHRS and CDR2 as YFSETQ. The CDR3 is CASSSPGRPNTEAFF. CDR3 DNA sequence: TGCGCCAGCAGCTCCCCGGGGCGGCCGAACACTGAAGCTTTCTTT.

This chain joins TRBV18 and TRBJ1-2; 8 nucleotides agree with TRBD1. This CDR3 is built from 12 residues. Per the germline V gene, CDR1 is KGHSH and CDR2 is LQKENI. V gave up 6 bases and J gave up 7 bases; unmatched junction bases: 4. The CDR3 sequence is CASSPTGVGYTF. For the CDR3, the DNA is TGTGCCAGCTCTCCGACAGGGGTTGGCTACACCTTC.

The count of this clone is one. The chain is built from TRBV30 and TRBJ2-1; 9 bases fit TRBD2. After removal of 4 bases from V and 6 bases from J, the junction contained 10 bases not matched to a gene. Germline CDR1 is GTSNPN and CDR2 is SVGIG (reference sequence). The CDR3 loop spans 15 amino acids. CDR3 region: CAWTPVKREVNEQFF. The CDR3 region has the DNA TGTGCCTGGACCCCCGTAAAGCGGGAGGTCAATGAGCAGTTCTTC.

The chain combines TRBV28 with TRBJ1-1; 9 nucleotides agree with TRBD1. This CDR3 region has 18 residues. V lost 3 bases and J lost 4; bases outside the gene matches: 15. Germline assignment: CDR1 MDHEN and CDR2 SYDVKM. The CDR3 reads CASSFSTPGQGTGTEAFF. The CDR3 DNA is TGTGCCAGCAGTTTTTCCACCCCGGGACAGGGAACCGGCACTGAAGCTTTCTTT.

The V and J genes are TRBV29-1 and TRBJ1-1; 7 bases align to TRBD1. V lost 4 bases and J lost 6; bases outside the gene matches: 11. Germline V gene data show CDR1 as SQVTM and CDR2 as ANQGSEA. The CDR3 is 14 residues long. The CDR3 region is CSVGLVQGGAEAFF. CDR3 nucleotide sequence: TGCAGCGTTGGACTCGTCCAGGGGGGAGCTGAAGCTTTCTTT.

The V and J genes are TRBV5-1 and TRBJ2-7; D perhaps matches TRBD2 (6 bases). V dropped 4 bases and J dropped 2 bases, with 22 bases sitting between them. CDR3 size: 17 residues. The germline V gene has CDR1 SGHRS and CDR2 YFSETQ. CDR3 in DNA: TGCGCCAGCAGCCCCACAAGTCGGGGGACGGGCGCCTACGAGCAGTACTTC. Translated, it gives CASSPTSRGTGAYEQYF.

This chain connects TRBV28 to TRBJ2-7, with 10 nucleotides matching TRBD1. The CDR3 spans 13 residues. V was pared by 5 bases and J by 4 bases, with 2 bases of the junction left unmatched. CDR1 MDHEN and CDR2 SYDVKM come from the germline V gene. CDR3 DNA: TGTGCCAGCAGTGGACAGGGGGGTTACGAGCAGTACTTC. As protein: CASSGQGGYEQYF.

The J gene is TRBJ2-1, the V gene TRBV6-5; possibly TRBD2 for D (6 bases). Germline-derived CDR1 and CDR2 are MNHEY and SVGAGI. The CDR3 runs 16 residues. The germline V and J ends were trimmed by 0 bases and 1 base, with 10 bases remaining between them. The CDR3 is CASSYSSAGSYNEQFF. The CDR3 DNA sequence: TGTGCCAGCAGTTACTCGTCGGCGGGGTCCTACAATGAGCAGTTCTTC.

For the CDR3, the DNA is TGTGCCAGCAGCCAACCTCGACTAGCGGGAGGGCCGAGGGGCTACAATGAGCAGTTCTTC. This codes for CASSQPRLAGGPRGYNEQFF. This chain connects TRBV27 to TRBJ2-1; TRBD2 agrees at 14 bases. Germline CDR1 MNHEY, CDR2 SMNVEV (reference sequence). The V and J ends lost 6 bases and 3 bases, in that order; junction bases with no gene match: 16. This CDR3 region has 20 residues.

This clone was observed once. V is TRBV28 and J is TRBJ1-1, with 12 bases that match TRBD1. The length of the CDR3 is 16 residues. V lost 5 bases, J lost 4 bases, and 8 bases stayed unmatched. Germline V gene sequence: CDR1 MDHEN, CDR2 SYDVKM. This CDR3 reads CASSQLGTGGGTEAFF. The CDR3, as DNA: TGTGCCAGCAGTCAACTCGGGACAGGGGGCGGCACTGAAGCTTTCTTT.

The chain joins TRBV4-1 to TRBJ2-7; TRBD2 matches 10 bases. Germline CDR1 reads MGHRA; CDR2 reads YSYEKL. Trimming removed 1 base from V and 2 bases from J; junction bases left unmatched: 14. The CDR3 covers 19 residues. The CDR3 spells CASSQVGLAGDGGTYEQYF. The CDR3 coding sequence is TGCGCCAGCAGCCAAGTAGGGCTAGCGGGGGACGGGGGAACCTACGAGCAGTACTTC.

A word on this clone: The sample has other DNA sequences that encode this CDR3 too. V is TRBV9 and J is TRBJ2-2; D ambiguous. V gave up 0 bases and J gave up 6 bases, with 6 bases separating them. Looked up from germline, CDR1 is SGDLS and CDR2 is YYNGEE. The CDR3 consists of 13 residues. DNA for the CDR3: TGTGCCAGCAGCGTAGCGGTAGCCGGGGAGCTGTTTTTT. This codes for CASSVAVAGELFF. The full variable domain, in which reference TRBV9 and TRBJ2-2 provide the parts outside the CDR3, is DSGVTQTPKHLITATGQRVTLRCSPRSGDLSVYWYQQSLDQGLQFLIQYYNGEERAKGNILERFSAQQFPDLHSELNLSSLELGDSALYFCASSVAVAGELFFGEGSRLTVL.

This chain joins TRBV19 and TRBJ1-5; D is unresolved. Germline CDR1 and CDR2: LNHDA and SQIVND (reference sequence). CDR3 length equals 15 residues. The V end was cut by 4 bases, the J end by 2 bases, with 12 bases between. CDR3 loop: CASSSTWGGNQPQHF. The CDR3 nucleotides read TGTGCCAGTAGTAGTACGTGGGGAGGCAATCAGCCCCAGCATTTT.

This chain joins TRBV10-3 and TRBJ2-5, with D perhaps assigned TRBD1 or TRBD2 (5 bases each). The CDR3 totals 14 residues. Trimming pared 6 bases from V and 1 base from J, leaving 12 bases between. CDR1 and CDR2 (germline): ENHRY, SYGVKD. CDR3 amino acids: CAIRRDRGQETQYF. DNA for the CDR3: TGTGCCATCAGGAGGGACCGGGGCCAAGAGACCCAGTACTTC.

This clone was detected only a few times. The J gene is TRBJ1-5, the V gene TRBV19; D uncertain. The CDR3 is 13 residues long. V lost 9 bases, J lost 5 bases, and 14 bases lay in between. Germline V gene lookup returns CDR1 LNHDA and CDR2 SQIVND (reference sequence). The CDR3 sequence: CARTKGVDQPQHF. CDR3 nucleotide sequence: TGTGCCAGGACCAAGGGAGTGGATCAGCCCCAGCATTTT.

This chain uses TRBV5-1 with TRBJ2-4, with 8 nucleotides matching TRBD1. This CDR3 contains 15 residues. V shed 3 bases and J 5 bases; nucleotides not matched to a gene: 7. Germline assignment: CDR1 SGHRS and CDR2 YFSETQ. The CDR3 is CASSSTGGPQNIQYF. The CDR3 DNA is TGCGCCAGCAGCTCTACAGGGGGTCCGCAAAACATTCAGTACTTC.

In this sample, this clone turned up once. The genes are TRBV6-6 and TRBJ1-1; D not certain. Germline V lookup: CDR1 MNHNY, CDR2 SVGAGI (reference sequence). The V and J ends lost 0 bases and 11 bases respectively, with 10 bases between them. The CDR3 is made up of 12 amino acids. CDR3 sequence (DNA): TGTGCCAGCAGTTACTCGAAAGGGTTCGCTTTCTTT. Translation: CASSYSKGFAFF.

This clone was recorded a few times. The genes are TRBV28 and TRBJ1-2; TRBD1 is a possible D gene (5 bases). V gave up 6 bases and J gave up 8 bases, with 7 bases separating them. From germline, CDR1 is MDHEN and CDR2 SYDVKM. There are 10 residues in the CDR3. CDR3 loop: CASSQGGYTF. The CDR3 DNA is TGTGCCAGCAGCCAGGGCGGCTACACCTTC.

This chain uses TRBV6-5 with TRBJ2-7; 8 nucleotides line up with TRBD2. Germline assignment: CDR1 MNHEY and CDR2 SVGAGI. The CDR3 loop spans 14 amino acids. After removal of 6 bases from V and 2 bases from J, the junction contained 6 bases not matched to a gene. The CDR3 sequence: CASRKAGVPYEQYF. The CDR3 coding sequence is TGTGCCAGCAGGAAAGCGGGAGTCCCCTACGAGCAGTACTTC.

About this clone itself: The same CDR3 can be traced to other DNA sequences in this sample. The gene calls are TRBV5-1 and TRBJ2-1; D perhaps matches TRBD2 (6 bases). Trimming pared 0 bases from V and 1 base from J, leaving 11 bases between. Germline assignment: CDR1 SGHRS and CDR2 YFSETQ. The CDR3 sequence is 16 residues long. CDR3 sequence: CASSLAASGSYNEQFF. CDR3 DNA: TGCGCCAGCAGCTTGGCCGCGAGCGGGTCCTACAATGAGCAGTTCTTC.

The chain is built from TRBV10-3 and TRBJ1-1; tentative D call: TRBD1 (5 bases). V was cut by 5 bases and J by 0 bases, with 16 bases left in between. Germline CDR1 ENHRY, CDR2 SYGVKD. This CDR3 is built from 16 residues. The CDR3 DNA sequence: TGTGCCATCAGTCCGGTTCTATGGGGGATGAACACTGAAGCTTTCTTT. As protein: CAISPVLWGMNTEAFF.

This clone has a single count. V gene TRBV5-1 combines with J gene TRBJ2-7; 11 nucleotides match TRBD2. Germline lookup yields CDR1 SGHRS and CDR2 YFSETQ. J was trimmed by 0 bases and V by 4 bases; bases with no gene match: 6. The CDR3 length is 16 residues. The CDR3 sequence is CASSAFTSGSSYEQYF. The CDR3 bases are TGCGCCAGCAGCGCATTTACTAGCGGGAGCTCCTACGAGCAGTACTTC.